Each of the 24 T cell receptor beta chains below was sequenced from the same sample in a study of blood T cell repertoires in COVID-19. The protocol was immunoSEQ multiplex PCR, while the TCRdb copy is restricted to in-frame clones and leaves out a portion. The sample holds about 200,000 clones, about 80% seen once. The sequencing sample was made of peripheral blood. The receptors derive from a man in his fifties or sixties with acute or convalescent COVID-19.

The V and J genes are TRBV10-3 and TRBJ2-1; 11 nucleotides align to TRBD2. This CDR3 has 15 amino acids. CDR1 is ENHRY, CDR2 SYGVKD, per germline. Losses at the gene ends were 4 bases for V and 9 bases for J; bases not matched to a gene: 8. The CDR3 region has the DNA TGTGCCATCAGTGGCCAGACTAGCGGGGTGGCTGAGCAGTTCTTC. Its translation: CAISGQTSGVAEQFF.

The chain is built from TRBV5-6 and TRBJ2-7, with D perhaps TRBD1 (5 bases). The germline V gene encodes CDR1 SGHDT and CDR2 YYEEEE. Trimming removed 3 bases from V and 1 base from J, with 8 bases in between. The CDR3 is 13 amino acids. This chain's CDR3 is CASSSDRSYEQYF. The CDR3 DNA reads TGTGCCAGCAGCTCCGACAGATCCTACGAGCAGTACTTC.

The V gene is TRBV11-2, the J gene TRBJ2-3; TRBD2 might be the D (5 bases). V was trimmed by 2 bases and J by 5 bases, leaving 8 bases between them. This CDR3 is built from 13 residues. Germline V gene sequence: CDR1 SGHAT, CDR2 FQNNGV. The CDR3 DNA follows: TGTGCCAGCAGCTTAATCGGGGTAGATACGCAGTATTTT. Translated, it gives CASSLIGVDTQYF.

V gene TRBV4-1 combines with J gene TRBJ2-2, with D possibly TRBD2 on 5 matching bases. The CDR3 covers 16 residues. From germline, CDR1 is MGHRA and CDR2 YSYEKL. V lost 0 bases and J 5 bases, leaving 13 bases between the germline ends. The CDR3 DNA reads as TGCGCCAGCAGCCAAGAAAAAGGGAGAGGAACCGGGGAGCTGTTTTTT. Protein product: CASSQEKGRGTGELFF.

V is TRBV4-2 and J is TRBJ2-5; the match to TRBD2 covers 12 bases. CDR1 is LGHNA, CDR2 YNFKEQ, per germline. CDR3 size: 15 residues. V lost 4 bases, J lost 4 bases, and 4 bases stayed unmatched. CDR3 nucleotides: TGTGCCAGCAGCCCCCAGACTAGCGGGGGAGAGACCCAGTACTTC. This sequence encodes CASSPQTSGGETQYF.

V usage is TRBV5-1 and J usage is TRBJ2-1; the D is unclear. The germline V gene encodes CDR1 SGHRS and CDR2 YFSETQ. The CDR3 length is 16 residues. V was trimmed by 0 bases and J by 5 bases, leaving 15 bases between them. The chain's CDR3 is CASSLGAQATHNEQFF. The CDR3 nucleotides are TGCGCCAGCAGCTTGGGTGCCCAGGCCACCCACAATGAGCAGTTCTTC. Variable domain in full (rest from reference TRBV5-1 and TRBJ2-1): KAGVTQTPRYLIKTRGQQVTLSCSPISGHRSVSWYQQTPGQGLQFLFEYFSETQRNKGNFPGRFSGRQFSNSRSEMNVSTLELGDSALYLCASSLGAQATHNEQFFGPGTRLTVL.

The CDR3 loop reads CASGSPGGHTEAFF. For the CDR3, the DNA is TGTGCTAGTGGTTCCCCCGGGGGACACACTGAAGCTTTCTTT. V gene TRBV12-5 combines with J gene TRBJ1-1; perhaps TRBD1 as D (5 bases). Per the germline V gene, CDR1 is LGHNT and CDR2 is FRNRAP. The germline V and J ends were trimmed by 4 bases and 3 bases, with 12 bases remaining between them. CDR3 length equals 14 residues.

The J gene is TRBJ1-2, the V gene TRBV15; D ambiguous. Germline V gives CDR1 LNHNV, CDR2 YYDKDF (reference sequence). The CDR3 has 16 amino acids. V lost 1 base to trimming and J lost 0 bases, with 12 bases between them. This chain's CDR3 is CATSRGGEAANYGYTF. In nucleotides, the CDR3 is TGTGCCACCAGCAGAGGTGGAGAGGCTGCTAACTATGGCTACACCTTC.

V gene TRBV28 combines with J gene TRBJ1-2; D may be TRBD1 (5 bases). Germline V gene sequence: CDR1 MDHEN, CDR2 SYDVKM. Trimming removed 3 bases at V and 8 bases at J, with 10 bases between. The CDR3 length is 12 residues. The CDR3 bases are TGTGCCAGCAGTTTTGGGGGGTGGGGCTACACCTTC. Amino acid sequence: CASSFGGWGYTF.

V gene TRBV7-2 combines with J gene TRBJ2-1, with D maybe TRBD1 (5 bases). The length of the CDR3 is 15 residues. V shed 5 bases and J shed 2 bases, with 13 bases lying between them. Germline assignment: CDR1 SGHTA and CDR2 FQGNSA. The CDR3 DNA reads as TGTGCCAGCAGCCCAACCGTAGGGGCCTACAATGAGCAGTTCTTC. This encodes CASSPTVGAYNEQFF.

This sequence joins TRBV9 and TRBJ1-3; no firm D call. V lost 3 bases and J lost 0, with 10 bases in between. The CDR3 extends over 15 amino acids. Germline assignment: CDR1 SGDLS and CDR2 YYNGEE. The CDR3 sequence is CASSAETSSGNTIYF. The CDR3, as DNA: TGTGCCAGCAGCGCCGAAACAAGCTCTGGAAACACCATATATTTT.

This clone was recorded once. The chain joins TRBV7-3 to TRBJ1-1; perhaps TRBD1 as D (6 bases). Per the germline V gene, CDR1 is SGHTA and CDR2 is FQGTGA. CDR3 length: 15 residues. V lost 2 bases and J lost 5, with 15 bases in between. The CDR3 nucleotides are TGTGCCAGCAGCTTATCGGACAGAGCGGGGACTGAAGCTTTCTTT. It codes for CASSLSDRAGTEAFF.

This chain links TRBV27 with TRBJ2-3; D perhaps matches TRBD2 (5 bases). The CDR3 contains 16 residues. Deletions cut 2 bases from V and 1 base from J, with 13 bases between. Germline CDR1 and CDR2: MNHEY and SMNVEV (reference sequence). The CDR3 sequence is CASSLVAGTRTDTQYF. The CDR3 nucleotides read TGTGCCAGCAGTTTAGTGGCGGGTACACGCACAGATACGCAGTATTTT.

The chain combines TRBV12-3 or TRBV12-4 with TRBJ2-7; D is undetermined. The CDR3 has 13 residues. The V end was cut by 7 bases, the J end by 3 bases, with 13 bases between. The CDR3 protein is CASTSRLRYEQYF. CDR3 in DNA: TGTGCCAGCACTTCCAGGTTACGCTACGAGCAGTACTTC.

This clone occurred many times. The genes are TRBV9 and TRBJ2-2; D gene ambiguous. Germline V CDR1 and CDR2: SGDLS, YYNGEE. CDR3 length equals 17 residues. V was trimmed by 1 base and J by 4 bases, leaving 17 bases between them. CDR3 amino acids: CASSVPPGGSITGELFF. The CDR3 DNA reads TGTGCCAGCAGCGTACCCCCCGGTGGTAGTATCACCGGGGAGCTGTTTTTT.

V usage is TRBV29-1 and J usage is TRBJ2-3, with 15 bases fitting TRBD2. V lost 0 bases to trimming and J lost 6 bases; unmatched junction nucleotides: 10. The CDR3 length is 18 residues. CDR1 and CDR2 (germline): SQVTM, ANQGSEA. CDR3 residues: CSVEDPGLAGGPWDTQYF. Written as DNA, the CDR3 is TGCAGCGTTGAAGATCCCGGACTAGCGGGAGGGCCATGGGATACGCAGTATTTT.

The chain joins TRBV24-1 to TRBJ1-5; D gene unclear. The CDR3 length is 14 residues. Germline V gene sequence: CDR1 KGHDR, CDR2 SFDVKD. The ends were cut back, 0 bases at V and 3 bases at J, with 5 bases in the middle. The CDR3: CATSDLLNNQPQHF. CDR3 in DNA: TGTGCCACCAGTGATTTGTTAAACAATCAGCCCCAGCATTTT.

This chain joins TRBV11-2 and TRBJ2-7, with D possibly TRBD1 on 6 matching bases. The length of the CDR3 is 14 residues. Germline V lookup: CDR1 SGHAT, CDR2 FQNNGV. With 5 bases removed from V and 3 bases from J, the gap between germline ends came to 14 bases. In DNA form, the CDR3 reads TGTGCCAGCAGCCCTCCGGGACACCTCTACGAGCAGTACTTC. It is translated as CASSPPGHLYEQYF. Full variable domain (missing parts from reference TRBV11-2 and TRBJ2-7): EAGVAQSPRYKIIEKRQSVAFWCNPISGHATLYWYQQILGQGPKLLIQFQNNGVVDDSQLPKDRFSAERLKGVDSTLKIQPAKLEDSAVYLCASSPPGHLYEQYFGPGTRLTVT.

The chain couples TRBV10-3 to TRBJ1-5; D unclear. CDR3 length: 13 amino acids. The V gene lost 3 bases and the J gene lost 4 bases, with 7 bases spanning the gap. CDR1 is ENHRY, CDR2 SYGVKD, per germline. In nucleotides, the CDR3 is TGTGCCATCAGTGACGAGGTAAATCAGCCCCAGCATTTT. This gives the protein CAISDEVNQPQHF.

V is TRBV24-1 and J is TRBJ2-1, with TRBD2 identical over 10 bases. Losses at the gene ends were 7 bases for V and 3 bases for J; bases not matched to a gene: 5. This CDR3 spans 15 amino acids. Germline V gene lookup returns CDR1 KGHDR and CDR2 SFDVKD. CDR3 in amino acids: CATSLGTSVYNEQFF. Here the CDR3 DNA reads TGTGCCACCAGCCTCGGGACTAGCGTCTACAATGAGCAGTTCTTC.

The rearrangement uses TRBV4-3 and TRBJ1-3; 8 bases are shared with TRBD1. The V gene's germline CDR1 is LGHNA and CDR2 YSLEER. V gave up 1 base and J gave up 4 bases; unmatched junction bases: 6. The CDR3 spans 16 residues. This CDR3 reads CASSQGSRGRGNTIYF. CDR3 in DNA: TGCGCCAGCAGCCAAGGAAGCAGGGGGCGAGGAAACACCATATATTTT.

The rearrangement uses TRBV4-1 and TRBJ2-7; 12 bases align to TRBD2. J was trimmed by 5 bases and V by 6 bases; bases with no gene match: 5. From germline, CDR1 is MGHRA and CDR2 YSYEKL. The CDR3 is made up of 14 amino acids. The chain's CDR3 is CASSRTSGTNEQYF. The CDR3 DNA reads as TGCGCCAGCAGTCGGACTAGCGGGACGAACGAGCAGTACTTC.

This clone was counted a few times. The rearrangement links TRBV28 to TRBJ1-1; 9 bases align to TRBD1. The V and J ends lost 2 bases and 2 bases, in that order; junction bases with no gene match: 3. This CDR3 spans 15 amino acids. Germline V gene lookup returns CDR1 MDHEN and CDR2 SYDVKM. Here the CDR3 DNA reads TGTGCCAGCAGTTTAGAACAGGGGGCTAACACTGAAGCTTTCTTT. Its protein is CASSLEQGANTEAFF.

J is TRBJ2-2 and V is TRBV7-3; D unclear. The germline CDR1 and CDR2 sequences are SGHTA and FQGTGA. CDR3 length equals 14 residues. The ends were cut back, 1 base at V and 4 bases at J, with 7 bases in the middle. This CDR3 reads CASSLSAVTGELFF. DNA for the CDR3: TGTGCCAGCAGCTTAAGCGCGGTCACCGGGGAGCTGTTTTTT.